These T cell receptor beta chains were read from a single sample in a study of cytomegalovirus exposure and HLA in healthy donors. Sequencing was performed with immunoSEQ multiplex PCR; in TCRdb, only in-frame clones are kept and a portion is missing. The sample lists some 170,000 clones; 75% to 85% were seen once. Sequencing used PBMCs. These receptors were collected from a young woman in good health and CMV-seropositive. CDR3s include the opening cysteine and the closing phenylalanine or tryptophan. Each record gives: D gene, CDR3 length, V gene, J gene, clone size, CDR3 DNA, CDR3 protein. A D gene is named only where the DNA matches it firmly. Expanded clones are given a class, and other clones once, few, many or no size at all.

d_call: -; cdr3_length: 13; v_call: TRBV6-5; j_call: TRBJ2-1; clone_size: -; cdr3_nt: TGTGCCAGCATGCGGGCCAGAGACAATGAGCAGTTCTTC; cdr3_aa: CASMRARDNEQFF
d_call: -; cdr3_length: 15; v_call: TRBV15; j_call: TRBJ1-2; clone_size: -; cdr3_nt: TGTGCCACCAGCAGAGATCGGAGCCGAGCGTCCGGCTACACCTTC; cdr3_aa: CATSRDRSRASGYTF
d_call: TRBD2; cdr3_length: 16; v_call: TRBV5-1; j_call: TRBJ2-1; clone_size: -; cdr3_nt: TGCGCCAGCAGCTTGGGTTGGACTAGCGGGGGAAATGAGCAGTTCTTC; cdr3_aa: CASSLGWTSGGNEQFF
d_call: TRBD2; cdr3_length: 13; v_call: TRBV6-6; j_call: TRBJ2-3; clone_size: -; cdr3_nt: TGTGCCAGCAGCCCGGGACTAGGGGATACGCAGTATTTT; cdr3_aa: CASSPGLGDTQYF
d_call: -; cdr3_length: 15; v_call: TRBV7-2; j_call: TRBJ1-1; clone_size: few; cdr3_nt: TGTGCCAGCAGCCTACAGGCGGGGGAGAACACTGAAGCTTTCTTT; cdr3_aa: CASSLQAGENTEAFF
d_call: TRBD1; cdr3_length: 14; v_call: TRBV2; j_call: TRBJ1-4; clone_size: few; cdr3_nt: TGTGCCAGCAGTGTGACAGGGAGGTGGGAAAAACTGTTTTTT; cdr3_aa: CASSVTGRWEKLFF
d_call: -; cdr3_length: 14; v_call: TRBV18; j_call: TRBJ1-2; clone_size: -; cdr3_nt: TGTGCCAGCTCAACCTTCGACAGGTACTATGGCTACACCTTC; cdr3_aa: CASSTFDRYYGYTF
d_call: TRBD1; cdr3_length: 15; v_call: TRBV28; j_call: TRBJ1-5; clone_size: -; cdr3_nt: TGTGCCAGCAGTAGGGGACAGGGCAACTATCAGCCCCAGCATTTT; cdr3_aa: CASSRGQGNYQPQHF
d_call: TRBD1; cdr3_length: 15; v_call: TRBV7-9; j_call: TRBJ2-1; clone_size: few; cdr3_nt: TGTGCCAGCAGCCCTGGGACAGGGGGCGAGGCTGAGCAGTTCTTC; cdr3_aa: CASSPGTGGEAEQFF
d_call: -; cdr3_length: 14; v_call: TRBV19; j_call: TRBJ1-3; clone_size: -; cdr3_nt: TGTGCCAGTAGTATTCGACTCTCTGGAAACACCATATATTTT; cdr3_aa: CASSIRLSGNTIYF
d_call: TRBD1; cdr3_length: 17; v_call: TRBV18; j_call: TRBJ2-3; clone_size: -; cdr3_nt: TGTGCCAGCTCACCCTACGGGACAGCCATGCGCACAGATACGCAGTATTTT; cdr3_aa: CASSPYGTAMRTDTQYF
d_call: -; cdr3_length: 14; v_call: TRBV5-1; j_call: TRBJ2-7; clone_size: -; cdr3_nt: TGCGCCAGAATTTCTCCGGCAGGGAACTACGAGCAATACTTC; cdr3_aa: CARISPAGNYEQYF
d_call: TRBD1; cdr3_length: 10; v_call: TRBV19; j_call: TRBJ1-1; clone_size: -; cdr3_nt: TGTGCCAGCGTCAGGGGGGAGGCTTTCTTT; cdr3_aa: CASVRGEAFF
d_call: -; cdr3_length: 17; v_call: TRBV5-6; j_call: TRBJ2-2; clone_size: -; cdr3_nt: TGTGCCAGCAGCTTGGGGGACTCGAGGAGGAGAACCGGGGAGCTGTTTTTT; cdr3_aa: CASSLGDSRRRTGELFF
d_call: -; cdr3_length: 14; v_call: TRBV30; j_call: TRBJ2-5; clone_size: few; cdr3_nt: TGTGCCTGGAGTGAAGGAACAGCCCAAGAGACCCAGTACTTC; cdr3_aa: CAWSEGTAQETQYF